Given below is one TCR beta chain in context. Its antigen is still unknown. The data derive from a study of cytomegalovirus exposure and HLA in healthy donors. The primer mix had 60 Vbeta and 13 Jbeta primers. The method was immunoSEQ multiplex PCR; TCRdb's version includes in-frame clones alone and lacks a portion of them. The sample holds approximately 150,000 clones; around 68% are singletons and the top ten take around 3%. CDR1 is SQVTM and CDR2 is ANQGSEA in the germline V gene. The CDR3 contains 15 residues. J was trimmed by 7 bases and V by 5 bases; bases with no gene match: 13. Whole-study results and caveats: Later analysis found that TCR beta chains associated with HLA were more clonally expanded than other, equally common chains.

The chain has TRBV29-1 and TRBJ1-4; 7 bases match TRBD1. The clonotype was recovered from a woman in her thirties or forties in good health and CMV-seropositive. The sample consisted of PBMCs. Here the CDR3 reads CSVLWDRPGGEKLFF. CDR3 sequence (DNA): TGCAGCGTTCTATGGGACAGACCAGGAGGTGAAAAACTGTTTTTT.